These T cell receptor beta chains were read from a single sample in a study of graft-versus-host responses after intestinal transplantation. The repertoire was sequenced with immunoSEQ multiplex PCR; TCRdb's copy has only in-frame clones and lacks some. The table lists 40,000 or so clones, around 83% of them singletons. Here the sequenced sample was PBMCs, taken about 38 months after transplant. Receptor source: a human patient who received an intestinal transplant, so some T cells may come from the graft donor. Each CDR3 is given with its conserved first and last residue.

16 | TRBV9 | CASSVDRGGAADTQYF
11 | TRBV5-5 | CASSFAGELFF
14 | TRBV9 | CASSAWDRGETQYF
14 | TRBV11-2 | CASRLGQGGNTIYF
16 | TRBV30 | CAWSVGQGTTKNIQYF
14 | TRBV9 | CASSVETTNEKLFF
15 | TRBV5-1 | CASSAGTSSGETQYF
16 | TRBV4-2 | CASSQEAASGSDEQFF
12 | TRBV18 | CASSAPGDEQYF
13 | TRBV18 | CASSRTGVTEAFF
14 | TRBV6-5 | CASSYSPGNTEAFF
13 | TRBV6-1 | CASAASGGETQYF
15 | TRBV6-1 | CASSVWDRGTDEQYF
15 | TRBV5-4 | CASSSGGPLTDTQYF
15 | TRBV10-3 | CAISAGHQLSYEQYF
14 | TRBV28 | CASRGTSRLDEQFF
16 | TRBV18 | CASSKEGTSGSNEQFF
14 | TRBV27 | CASRQRARPGELFF
16 | TRBV10-3 | CAISESPGLAAPEQFF
14 | TRBV6-6 | CASVGGRSGNTIYF
13 | TRBV6-1 | CASRILGYEPQHF
13 | TRBV6-1 | CASSEILAGELFF
14 | TRBV6-6 | CASRMVANTGELFF
16 | TRBV7-3 | CASSLTAPPSGTEAFF
13 | TRBV6-1 | CASSVETRYEQYF
14 | TRBV9 | CASSVAGYWDTQYF
14 | TRBV9 | CASSVARTSSEQYF
16 | TRBV5-1 | CASSLSTSGYTDTQYF
14 | TRBV18 | CATATSGSTDTQYF
11 | TRBV20-1 | CRAGAQSGYTF
12 | TRBV7-9 | CASGVAGETQYF
12 | TRBV5-5 | CASSLAAYEQYF
12 | TRBV5-4 | CASSPDRDTQYF
13 | TRBV6-1 | CASSADRAETQYF
15 | TRBV5-1 | CASSLLGVTSETQYF
13 | TRBV5-1 | CASSLKTNTEAFF
14 | TRBV30 | CAWRAGRSYNEQFF
14 | TRBV10-2 | CASSEGRTNQPQHF
13 | TRBV7-6 | CASSATGGSEQYF
15 | TRBV19 | CASSPVSGGRNEQFF
12 | TRBV6-5 | CASSPSVNEQFF
13 | TRBV6-4 | CASSDGDNSPLHF